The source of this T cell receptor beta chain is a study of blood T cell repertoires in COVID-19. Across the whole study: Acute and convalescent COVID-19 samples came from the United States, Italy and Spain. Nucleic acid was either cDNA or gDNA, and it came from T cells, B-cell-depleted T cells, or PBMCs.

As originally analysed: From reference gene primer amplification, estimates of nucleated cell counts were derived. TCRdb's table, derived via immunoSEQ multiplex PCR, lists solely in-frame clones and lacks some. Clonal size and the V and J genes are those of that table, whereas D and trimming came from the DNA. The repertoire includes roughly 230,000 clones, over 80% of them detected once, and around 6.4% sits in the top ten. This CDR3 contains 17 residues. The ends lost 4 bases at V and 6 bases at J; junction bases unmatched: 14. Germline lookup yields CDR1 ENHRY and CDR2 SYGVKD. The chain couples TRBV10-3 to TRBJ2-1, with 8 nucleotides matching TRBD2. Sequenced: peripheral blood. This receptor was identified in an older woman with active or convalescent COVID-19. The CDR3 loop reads CAISGVGREERGNEQFF. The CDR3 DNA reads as TGTGCCATCAGTGGGGTAGGGCGGGAGGAGAGAGGCAATGAGCAGTTCTTC.